This entry describes one T cell receptor beta chain. The data are from a study of blood T cell repertoires in COVID-19. V gave up 3 bases and J gave up 8 bases, with 12 bases separating them. This CDR3 has 13 residues. CDR1 is SGDLS and CDR2 is YYNGEE in the germline V gene. Method: immunoSEQ multiplex PCR; TCRdb's copy keeps in-frame clones and lacks some. This sample has about 500,000 clones, with 89% found just once. The Seattle site enrolled patients during active infection and followed them longitudinally. The V and J genes are TRBV9 and TRBJ1-3; TRBD1 might be the D (5 bases). The TCR was taken from a man younger than 30 with COVID-19, enrolled during active disease. Material: peripheral blood. CDR3 bases: TGTGCCAGCAGCGGTACATGGGGCCACACCATATATTTT. Encoded protein: CASSGTWGHTIYF.